The 22 T cell receptor beta chains below all came from one sample that was sequenced in a study of T-cell memory formation after mild COVID-19. MiXCR, run by TCRdb on the 5' RACE reads, gives a single entry per CDR3 protein. Of 350,000 to 500,000 distinct CDR3 sequences in the sample, roughly 18% are singletons; the top ten hold 20% to 25%. The sample consisted of PBMCs or a T cell subset sorted from them (not recorded which). All receptors derive from a man in his late teens or twenties who had mild COVID-19 (a few samples of this study predate the infection). Cell type and time point are not known.

The rearrangement uses TRBV4-3 and TRBJ1-3, with no clear D. With 0 bases removed from V and 0 bases from J, the gap between germline ends came to 12 bases. CDR3 length: 17 residues. Germline values: CDR1 LGHNA, CDR2 YSLEER. The DNA for the CDR3 is TGCGCCAGCAGCCAAGACCCCCCAAGCATCTCTGGAAACACCATATATTTT. This sequence encodes CASSQDPPSISGNTIYF.

This clonotype was recorded a few times. V usage is TRBV5-1 and J usage is TRBJ1-3, with D maybe TRBD1 (6 bases). Germline loops: CDR1 SGHRS, CDR2 YFSETQ. The CDR3 sequence is 14 residues long. The V end was cut by 0 bases, the J end by 12 bases, with 16 bases between. The CDR3 spells CASSLAHREEDIYF. In DNA form, the CDR3 reads TGCGCCAGCAGCTTGGCCCACAGGGAAGAGGACATATATTTT.

This clonotype has only a few counts. CDR3 sequence: CSASPRGYEQYF. CDR3 in DNA: TGCAGTGCTAGCCCCAGGGGCTACGAGCAGTACTTC. V usage is TRBV20-1 and J usage is TRBJ2-7; a possible D gene is TRBD1 (6 bases). The germline CDR1 and CDR2 sequences are DFQATT and SNEGSKA (reference sequence). This CDR3 has 12 amino acids. Trimming took 3 bases from V and 3 from J, leaving 9 bases between them.

This clonotype has just a few counts. The chain couples TRBV20-1 to TRBJ2-3; 16 bases map to TRBD2. V lost 6 bases, J lost 0 bases, and 9 bases stayed unmatched. The V gene's germline CDR1 is DFQATT and CDR2 SNEGSKA (reference sequence). The CDR3 runs 18 residues. The CDR3 protein is CSAGGTSGGAVSTDTQYF. DNA of the CDR3: TGCAGTGCAGGGGGGACTAGCGGGGGGGCCGTTAGCACAGATACGCAGTATTTT.

The gene calls are TRBV11-2 and TRBJ1-1; possible D gene TRBD1, 5 bases. V lost 4 bases to trimming and J lost 6 bases, with 9 bases between them. The germline CDR1 and CDR2 sequences are SGHAT and FQNNGV. The CDR3 is 12 amino acids. CDR3 amino acids: CASSWGGSEAFF. The CDR3 coding sequence is TGTGCCAGCAGCTGGGGGGGATCTGAAGCTTTCTTT.

The gene calls are TRBV10-3 and TRBJ2-5, with D tentatively TRBD1 (6 bases). V lost 0 bases and J lost 5, with 16 bases in between. Germline V gene sequence: CDR1 ENHRY, CDR2 SYGVKD. The CDR3 totals 16 residues. The CDR3 DNA is TGTGCCATCAGTGAGTCGAATCAGGGGCCTCCGGAGACCCAGTACTTC. Its protein product is CAISESNQGPPETQYF.

This clonotype occurred a few times. The rearrangement links TRBV7-9 to TRBJ2-3; no clear D gene. Trimming took 6 bases from V and 6 from J, leaving 10 bases between them. Germline assignment: CDR1 SEHNR and CDR2 FQNEAQ (reference sequence). This CDR3 has 12 amino acids. CDR3 DNA sequence: TGTGCCAGCAGACCGAACTCGGATACGCAGTATTTT. Protein sequence: CASRPNSDTQYF.

The gene calls are TRBV29-1 and TRBJ2-3; D gene uncertain. Trimming shortened V by 4 bases and J by 1 base, and 15 bases separated the two germline ends. CDR3 length equals 15 residues. Germline values: CDR1 SQVTM, CDR2 ANQGSEA. The CDR3 DNA follows: TGCAGCGTTGTCGCAAGGGCACCCGGCACAGATACGCAGTATTTT. Amino acid sequence: CSVVARAPGTDTQYF.

The chain joins TRBV7-2 to TRBJ2-7; 10 nucleotides match TRBD1. This CDR3 is 15 amino acids long. Germline V CDR1 and CDR2: SGHTA, FQGNSA. J lost 3 bases, V lost 5 bases, and 7 bases had no gene match. CDR3 DNA sequence: TGTGCCAGCAGCCGAGGACAGGGGGGGTTCTACGAGCAGTACTTC. Translating it yields CASSRGQGGFYEQYF.

This clonotype was counted a few times. The V call is TRBV7-3, the J call TRBJ2-1, with a possible D match to TRBD1 (6 bases). The germline V and J ends were trimmed by 5 bases and 7 bases, with 9 bases remaining between them. The CDR3 is 12 amino acids. Germline V gene data show CDR1 as SGHTA and CDR2 as FQGTGA. The CDR3 reads CASSKRGNEQFF. As DNA, the CDR3 is TGTGCCAGCAGCAAAAGGGGGAATGAGCAGTTCTTC. Full variable domain (missing parts from reference TRBV7-3 and TRBJ2-1): GAGVSQTPSNKVTEKGKYVELRCDPISGHTALYWYRQSLGQGPEFLIYFQGTGAADDSGLPNDRFFAVRPEGSVSTLKIQRTERGDSAVYLCASSKRGNEQFFGPGTRLTVL.

This chain links TRBV29-1 with TRBJ2-2, with 7 bases matching TRBD1. This CDR3 spans 12 amino acids. J gave up 6 bases and V 6 bases, and 4 bases lay outside the gene matches. Germline V CDR1 and CDR2: SQVTM, ANQGSEA. CDR3 nucleotide sequence: TGCAGCGTCCAGACAGGGTCCGGGGAGCTGTTTTTT. Its translation: CSVQTGSGELFF.

The V gene is TRBV20-1, the J gene TRBJ1-2; D might be TRBD1 (5 bases). The CDR3 loop spans 17 amino acids. The germline gives CDR1 DFQATT, CDR2 SNEGSKA (reference sequence). V lost 1 base, J lost 4 bases, and 22 bases lay in between. The CDR3 sequence is CSARGQWGRRLSYGYTF. CDR3 DNA: TGCAGTGCTAGAGGCCAGTGGGGACGGCGCCTTAGCTATGGCTACACCTTC.

The chain has TRBV6-2 or TRBV6-3 and TRBJ2-1; TRBD2 aligns across 10 bases. After removal of 5 bases from V and 7 bases from J, the junction contained 8 bases not matched to a gene. Germline V CDR1 and CDR2: MNHEY, SVGEGT. The CDR3 length is 15 residues. The CDR3 coding sequence is TGTGCCAGCAGTGCCTCTAGCGGGGGCTGGAATGAGCAGTTCTTC. Translating it yields CASSASSGGWNEQFF.

This clonotype showed up just a few times. The rearrangement joins TRBV9 to TRBJ2-4; D assignment may be TRBD1 or TRBD2 (6 bases each). Germline V lookup: CDR1 SGDLS, CDR2 YYNGEE. The CDR3 runs to 15 residues. Between the trimmed V and J ends, which lost 5 bases and 3 bases, there was a span of 15 bases. CDR3 in amino acids: CASSGGGIVKNIQYF. As DNA, the CDR3 is TGTGCCAGCAGTGGAGGGGGGATCGTCAAAAACATTCAGTACTTC.

The chain joins TRBV20-1 to TRBJ1-1; no reliable D call. The V and J ends lost 5 bases and 3 bases respectively, with 22 bases between them. The CDR3 covers 16 residues. CDR1 and CDR2 from the germline V gene are DFQATT and SNEGSKA (reference sequence). The CDR3 spells CSAPDIMTLPDTEAFF. In DNA, the CDR3 is TGCAGTGCTCCTGACATAATGACCTTACCAGACACTGAAGCTTTCTTT.

This clonotype has only a few counts. The V gene is TRBV12-3 or TRBV12-4, the J gene TRBJ1-2; D perhaps matches TRBD1 (6 bases). The CDR3 length is 15 residues. The germline V and J ends were trimmed by 6 bases and 2 bases, with 16 bases remaining between them. CDR3 protein: CASSHKPQGNYGYTF. CDR3 sequence (DNA): TGTGCCAGCAGCCACAAGCCACAGGGAAACTATGGCTACACCTTC.

The chain combines TRBV29-1 with TRBJ2-1; D may be TRBD2 (7 bases). CDR1 is SQVTM and CDR2 is ANQGSEA in the germline V gene. The V gene lost 7 bases and the J gene lost 5 bases, with 18 bases spanning the gap. There are 14 residues in the CDR3. DNA of the CDR3: TGCAGCGCGAGGGGGGGGTCGGTAGACAATGAGCAGTTCTTC. It yields the protein CSARGGSVDNEQFF.

This clonotype was detected many times. J is TRBJ2-2 and V is TRBV7-8; 8 bases fit TRBD1. The CDR3 consists of 15 residues. V lost 5 bases and J lost 6; bases outside the gene matches: 8. Germline lookup yields CDR1 SGHVS and CDR2 FQNEAQ. The CDR3 protein is CASSEQGASAGELFF. For the CDR3, the DNA is TGTGCCAGCAGCGAGCAGGGGGCAAGCGCCGGGGAGCTGTTTTTT. Full variable domain (outside the CDR3, taken from reference TRBV7-8 and TRBJ2-2): GAGVSQSPRYKVAKRGQDVALRCDPISGHVSLFWYQQALGQGPEFLTYFQNEAQLDKSGLPSDRFFAERPEGSVSTLKIQRTQQEDSAVYLCASSEQGASAGELFFGEGSRLTVL.

This clonotype was counted many times. The chain has TRBV6-4 and TRBJ2-2; 9 bases match TRBD2. The CDR3 is made up of 15 amino acids. Germline V gene sequence: CDR1 MRHNA, CDR2 SNTAGT. Unmatched junction bases numbered 0, after V lost 0 bases and J lost 4 bases. The CDR3 sequence is CASSDSSGGTGELFF. CDR3 nucleotides: TGTGCCAGCAGTGACTCTAGCGGGGGCACCGGGGAGCTGTTTTTT.

This clonotype was counted only a few times. CDR3 DNA sequence: TGCGCCAGCAGCTTGGTCTCCCCCGGCTCCTATGGCTACACCTTC. Translation gives CASSLVSPGSYGYTF. V usage is TRBV5-1 and J usage is TRBJ1-2; D remains unclear. This CDR3 contains 15 residues. CDR1 is SGHRS, CDR2 YFSETQ, per germline. V was shortened by 0 bases and J by 4 bases, with 13 bases between the two germline ends.

J is TRBJ2-1 and V is TRBV6-5, with 9 bases identical to TRBD2. J lost 5 bases, V lost 8 bases, and 7 bases had no gene match. The germline V gene encodes CDR1 MNHEY and CDR2 SVGAGI. This CDR3 has 14 amino acids. The CDR3 region is CASSAGGFDNEQFF. In DNA form, the CDR3 reads TGTGCCAGCTCGGCGGGGGGGTTTGACAATGAGCAGTTCTTC.

The rearrangement uses TRBV20-1 and TRBJ2-5; TRBD1 aligns across 7 bases. CDR3 size: 15 residues. Germline V lookup: CDR1 DFQATT, CDR2 SNEGSKA (reference sequence). After removal of 2 bases from V and 5 bases from J, the junction contained 11 bases not matched to a gene. The CDR3 DNA is TGCAGTGCTAGAAGCTCGGGACAGCGCTTGGAGACCCAGTACTTC. Amino acids: CSARSSGQRLETQYF.